This T cell receptor (beta chain) came from a study of control samples from healthy donors and cancer patients. Produced via immunoSEQ multiplex PCR; TCRdb's table is partial and in-frame only. The sample holds tens of thousands of clones, about 83% seen once. Germline values: CDR1 KGHDR, CDR2 SFDVKD. The V gene lost 3 bases and the J gene lost 4 bases, with 13 bases spanning the gap. This CDR3 has 15 residues. The TCR originated in a woman aged 60-75 years with lung cancer. This chain uses TRBV24-1 with TRBJ2-3; D remains unclear. Sequenced sample: PBMCs. The CDR3 bases are TGTGCCACCAGTGATCCCCGGTTTAGACCAGATACGCAGTATTTT. Residues: CATSDPRFRPDTQYF.